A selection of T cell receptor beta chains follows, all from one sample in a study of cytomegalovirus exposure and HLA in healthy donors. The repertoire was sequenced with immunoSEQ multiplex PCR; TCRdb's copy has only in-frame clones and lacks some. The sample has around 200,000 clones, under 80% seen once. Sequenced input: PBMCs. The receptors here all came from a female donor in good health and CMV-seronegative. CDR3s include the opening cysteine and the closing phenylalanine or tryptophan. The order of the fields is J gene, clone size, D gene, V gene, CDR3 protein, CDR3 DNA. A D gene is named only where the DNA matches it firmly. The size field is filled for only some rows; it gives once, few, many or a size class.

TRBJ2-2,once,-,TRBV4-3,CASSQEGLYTGELFF,TGCGCCAGCAGCCAAGAGGGACTCTACACCGGGGAGCTGTTTTTT
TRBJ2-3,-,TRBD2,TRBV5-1,CASSFWGRVGDTQYF,TGCGCCAGCAGCTTTTGGGGGAGGGTTGGAGATACGCAGTATTTT
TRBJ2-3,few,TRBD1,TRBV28,CASSSRTGGAADTQYF,TGTGCCAGCAGTTCACGGACAGGGGGGGCCGCAGATACGCAGTATTTT
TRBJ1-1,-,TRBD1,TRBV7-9,CASSLDGQGDTEAFF,TGTGCCAGCAGCTTAGACGGACAGGGGGACACTGAAGCTTTCTTT
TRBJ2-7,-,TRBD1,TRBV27,CASSLQGDPSYEQYF,TGTGCCAGCAGTCTTCAGGGGGATCCGTCCTACGAGCAGTACTTC
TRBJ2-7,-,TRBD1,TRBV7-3,CASSRDRDYEQYF,TGTGCCAGCAGTCGAGACAGGGACTACGAGCAGTACTTC
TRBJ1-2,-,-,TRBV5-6,CASSLLSLGYTF,TGTGCCAGCAGCTTGCTGTCTCTTGGCTACACCTTC
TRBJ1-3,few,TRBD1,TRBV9,CASSVTGGGGNTIYF,TGTGCCAGCAGCGTGACAGGGGGGGGTGGAAACACCATATATTTT
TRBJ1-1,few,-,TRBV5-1,CASMFAANTEAFF,TGCGCCAGCATGTTTGCGGCTAACACTGAAGCTTTCTTT
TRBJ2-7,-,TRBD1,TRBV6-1,CASLRQGTPPYEQYF,TGTGCCAGCCTACGACAGGGGACCCCTCCCTATGAGCAGTACTTC
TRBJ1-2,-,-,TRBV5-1,CASSLGEAYGYTF,TGCGCCAGCAGCTTAGGTGAGGCCTATGGCTACACCTTC
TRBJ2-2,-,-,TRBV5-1,CASSLTGSGPTGELFF,TGCGCCAGCAGCTTGACGGGTAGCGGTCCCACCGGGGAGCTGTTTTTT
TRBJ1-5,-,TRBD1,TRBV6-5,CASSSTGNNQPQHF,TGTGCCAGCAGTTCGACAGGGAACAATCAGCCCCAGCATTTT
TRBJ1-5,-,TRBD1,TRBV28,CASSPTGASNQPQHF,TGTGCCAGCAGCCCTACAGGGGCTAGCAATCAGCCCCAGCATTTT
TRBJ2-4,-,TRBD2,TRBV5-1,CASSLEIAGLKNIQYF,TGCGCCAGCAGCTTGGAGATAGCGGGGCTTAAAAACATTCAGTACTTC
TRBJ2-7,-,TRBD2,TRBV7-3,CASSPTGGGYEQYF,TGTGCCAGCAGCCCTACCGGGGGGGGGTACGAGCAGTACTTC
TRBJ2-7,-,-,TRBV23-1,CASSQPNRDCSYEQYF,TGCGCCAGCAGTCAACCTAACCGGGACTGCTCCTACGAGCAGTACTTC
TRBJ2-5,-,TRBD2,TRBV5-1,CASSRGLSKETQYF,TGCGCCAGCAGCAGGGGACTATCAAAAGAGACCCAGTACTTC
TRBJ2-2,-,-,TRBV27,CASRAQGVDANTGELFF,TGTGCCAGCAGAGCGCAGGGTGTGGACGCGAACACCGGGGAGCTGTTTTTT
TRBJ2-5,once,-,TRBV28,CASSFLSGAQYF,TGTGCCAGCAGTTTTCTATCCGGGGCCCAGTACTTC
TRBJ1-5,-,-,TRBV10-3,CAVVQDSNQPQHF,TGTGCCGTAGTACAGGATAGCAATCAGCCCCAGCATTTT
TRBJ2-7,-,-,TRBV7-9,CASSLIQGREQYF,TGTGCCAGCAGCTTAATCCAGGGAAGGGAGCAGTACTTC
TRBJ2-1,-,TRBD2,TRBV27,CASSFFFGLAGEALQYNEQFF,TGTGCCAGCAGTTTCTTTTTTGGACTAGCGGGTGAGGCCCTACAATACAATGAGCAGTTCTTC
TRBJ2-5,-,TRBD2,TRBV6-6,CASRPRTSVYQETQYF,TGTGCCAGCAGACCCCGGACTAGCGTATACCAAGAGACCCAGTACTTC
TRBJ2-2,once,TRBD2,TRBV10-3,CAISGGSGTGELFF,TGTGCCATCTCCGGCGGGAGCGGTACCGGGGAGCTGTTTTTT
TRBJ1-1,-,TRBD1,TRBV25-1,CASSEYDREEAFF,TGTGCCAGCAGTGAATATGACAGGGAGGAAGCTTTCTTT
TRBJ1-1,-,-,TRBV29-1,CSVAVWTRNTEAFF,TGCAGCGTCGCCGTTTGGACACGGAACACTGAAGCTTTCTTT
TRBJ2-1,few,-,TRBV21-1,CASSKTSGRVPNEQFF,TGTGCCAGCAGCAAAACTAGCGGGAGGGTCCCCAATGAGCAGTTCTTC
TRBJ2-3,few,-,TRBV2,CASSSRDHGITDTQYF,TGTGCCAGCAGTTCGCGGGACCACGGAATCACAGATACGCAGTATTTT
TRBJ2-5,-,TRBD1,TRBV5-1,CASSFRQGGLETQYF,TGCGCCAGCAGCTTTCGACAGGGTGGGCTAGAGACCCAGTACTTC
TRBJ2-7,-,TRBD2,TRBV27,CASSLSGGLSYEQYF,TGTGCCAGCAGTTTAAGCGGGGGGCTCTCCTACGAGCAGTACTTC
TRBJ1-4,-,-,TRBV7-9,CASSLVVEKLFF,TGTGCCAGCAGCTTAGTAGTTGAAAAACTGTTTTTT
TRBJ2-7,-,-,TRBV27,CASRLKDSYEQYF,TGTGCCAGCAGGCTTAAGGACAGCTACGAGCAGTACTTC
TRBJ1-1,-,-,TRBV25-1,CASSAIGVGTEAFF,TGTGCCAGCTCTGCGATCGGGGTGGGGACTGAAGCTTTCTTT
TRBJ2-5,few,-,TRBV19,CASSIGHTSEAQYF,TGTGCCAGTAGTATTGGACATACCTCAGAGGCCCAGTACTTC
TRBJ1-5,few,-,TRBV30,CAWSNDGRTNQPQHF,TGTGCCTGGAGCAACGATGGACGGACTAATCAGCCCCAGCATTTT
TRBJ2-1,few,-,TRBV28,CASSFDTQPYNEQFF,TGTGCCAGCAGTTTCGACACCCAACCCTACAATGAGCAGTTCTTC
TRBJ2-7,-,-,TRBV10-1,CASSEEEQANSYEQYF,TGCGCCAGCAGTGAGGAGGAACAGGCTAACTCCTACGAGCAGTACTTC
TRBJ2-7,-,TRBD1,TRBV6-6,CASSYKGGLYEQYF,TGTGCCAGCAGTTATAAAGGGGGCTTATACGAGCAGTACTTC
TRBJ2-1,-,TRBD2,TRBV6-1,CASSVGLATNEQFF,TGTGCCAGCAGTGTGGGACTAGCTACCAATGAGCAGTTCTTC
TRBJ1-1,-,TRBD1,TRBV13,CASRDRGPYTEAFF,TGTGCCAGCAGGGACAGGGGGCCCTACACTGAAGCTTTCTTT
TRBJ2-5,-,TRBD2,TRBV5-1,CASSQTSGSPLRETQYF,TGCGCCAGCAGCCAGACTAGCGGGAGTCCCCTTCGGGAGACCCAGTACTTC
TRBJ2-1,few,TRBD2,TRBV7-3,CASSSAGTSGSSSYNEQFF,TGTGCCAGCAGCTCGGCCGGGACTAGCGGGAGTTCGTCCTACAATGAGCAGTTCTTC
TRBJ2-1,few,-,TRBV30,CAWSNYGSFSYNEQFF,TGTGCCTGGTCCAACTACGGGAGTTTCTCCTACAATGAGCAGTTCTTC
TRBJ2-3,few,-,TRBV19,CASSIESSDDTQYF,TGTGCCAGTAGTATAGAATCTAGCGACGATACGCAGTATTTT
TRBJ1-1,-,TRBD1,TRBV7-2,CASSPDRGNTEAFF,TGTGCCAGCAGCCCGGACAGGGGCAACACTGAAGCTTTCTTT
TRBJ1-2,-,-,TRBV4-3,CASSQDREDSLSYGYTF,TGCGCCAGCAGCCAAGATCGGGAGGACAGCCTTTCCTATGGCTACACCTTC
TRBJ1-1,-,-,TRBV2,CASTFGTEAFF,TGTGCCAGCACTTTCGGCACTGAAGCTTTCTTT
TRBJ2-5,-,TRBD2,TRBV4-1,CASSRRAGEGETQYF,TGCGCCAGCAGTCGTCGAGCGGGGGAGGGGGAGACCCAGTACTTC
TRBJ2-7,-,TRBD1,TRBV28,CASSLFRGQGYEQYF,TGTGCCAGCAGTTTATTTAGAGGACAGGGATACGAGCAGTACTTC
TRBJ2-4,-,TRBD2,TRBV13,CASSLGLREGRYIQYF,TGTGCCAGCAGCTTAGGTCTGCGGGAGGGCCGTTACATTCAGTACTTC
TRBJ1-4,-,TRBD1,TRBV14,CASSLRTGEKLFF,TGTGCCAGCAGCCTACGGACAGGAGAAAAACTGTTTTTT
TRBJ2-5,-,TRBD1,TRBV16,CASSQSAGGWETQYF,TGTGCCAGCAGCCAATCGGCAGGGGGCTGGGAGACCCAGTACTTC
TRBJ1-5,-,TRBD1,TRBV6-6,CASSRTGAGQPQHF,TGTGCCAGCAGTCGCACAGGGGCGGGTCAGCCCCAGCATTTT
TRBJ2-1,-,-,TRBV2,CASRIDGSYNEQFF,TGTGCCAGCAGGATCGATGGCAGCTACAATGAGCAGTTCTTC
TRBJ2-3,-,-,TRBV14,CASSQDRGPDTQYF,TGTGCCAGCAGCCAAGATCGAGGCCCAGATACGCAGTATTTT
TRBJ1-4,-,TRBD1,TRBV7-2,CASSRGGTGEMKLFF,TGTGCCAGCAGCCGTGGTGGGACAGGAGAGATGAAACTGTTTTTT
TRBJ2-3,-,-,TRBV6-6,CASSYSGANTDTQYF,TGTGCCAGCAGTTACTCGGGGGCCAACACAGATACACAGTATTTT
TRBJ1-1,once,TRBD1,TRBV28,CASRSGQGANTEAFF,TGTGCCAGCCGCTCGGGACAGGGGGCGAACACTGAAGCTTTCTTT